This entry features one T cell receptor (beta chain) sequence. The sample is drawn from a study of T cell changes during pregnancy in multiple sclerosis. The CDR3 has 14 residues. Germline CDR1 and CDR2: MNHNS and SASEGT. The germline V and J ends were trimmed by 5 bases and 5 bases, with 12 bases remaining between them. The assay was immunoSEQ multiplex PCR, and TCRdb's table has in-frame clones only and misses some. The sample consists of roughly 24,000 clones, around 85% of them appearing once. Sequencing was performed on CD8+ T cells from peripheral blood mononuclear cells, taken before pregnancy. The chain joins TRBV6-1 to TRBJ1-4; D is possibly TRBD1 (6 bases). The TCR comes from a female donor with multiple sclerosis, enrolled in a pregnancy study. The CDR3 sequence is CASSLGGPNEKLFF. The DNA for the CDR3 is TGTGCCAGCAGTTTAGGGGGTCCGAATGAAAAACTGTTTTTT.